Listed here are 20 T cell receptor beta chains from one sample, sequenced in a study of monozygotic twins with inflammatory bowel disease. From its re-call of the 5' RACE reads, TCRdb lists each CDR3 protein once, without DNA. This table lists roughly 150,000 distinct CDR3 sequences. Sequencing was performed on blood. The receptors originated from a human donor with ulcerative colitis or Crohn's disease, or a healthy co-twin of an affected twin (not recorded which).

The CDR3 loop is CASLTGGDRNTEAFF. This chain joins TRBV27 and TRBJ1-1; without DNA, the TCRdb call of TRBD1 cannot be checked. The CDR3 extends over 15 amino acids. Germline V CDR1 and CDR2: MNHEY, SMNVEV (reference sequence).

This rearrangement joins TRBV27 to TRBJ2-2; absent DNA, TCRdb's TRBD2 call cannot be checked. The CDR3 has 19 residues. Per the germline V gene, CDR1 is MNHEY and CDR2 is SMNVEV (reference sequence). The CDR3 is CASSPLATSGFLITGELFF.

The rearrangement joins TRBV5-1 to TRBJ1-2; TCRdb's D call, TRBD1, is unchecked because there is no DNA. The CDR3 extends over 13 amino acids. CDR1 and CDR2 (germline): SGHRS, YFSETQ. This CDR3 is CASSLSGGDGYTF.

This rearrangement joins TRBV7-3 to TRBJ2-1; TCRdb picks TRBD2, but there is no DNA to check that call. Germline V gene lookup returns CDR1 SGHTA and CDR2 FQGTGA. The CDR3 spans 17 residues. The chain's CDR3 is CASSLTVLAGSHNEQFF.

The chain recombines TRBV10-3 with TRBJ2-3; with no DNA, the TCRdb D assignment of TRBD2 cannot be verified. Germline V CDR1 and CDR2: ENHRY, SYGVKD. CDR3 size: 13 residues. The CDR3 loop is CAITSPPTDTQFF.

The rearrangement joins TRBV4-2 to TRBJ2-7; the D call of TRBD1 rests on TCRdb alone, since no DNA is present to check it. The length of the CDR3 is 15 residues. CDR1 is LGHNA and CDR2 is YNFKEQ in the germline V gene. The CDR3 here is CASSQDWGQTYEQYF.

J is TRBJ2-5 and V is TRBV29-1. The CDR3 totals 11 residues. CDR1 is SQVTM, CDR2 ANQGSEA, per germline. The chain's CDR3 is CSTRSEETQYF.

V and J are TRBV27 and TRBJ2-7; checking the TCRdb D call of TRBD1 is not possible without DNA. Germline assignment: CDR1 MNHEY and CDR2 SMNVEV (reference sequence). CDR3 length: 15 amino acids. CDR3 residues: CASSSSGTGRREQYF.

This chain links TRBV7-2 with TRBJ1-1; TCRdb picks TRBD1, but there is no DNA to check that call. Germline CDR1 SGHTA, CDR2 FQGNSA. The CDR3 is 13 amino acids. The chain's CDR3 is CASSLGRVTEAFF.

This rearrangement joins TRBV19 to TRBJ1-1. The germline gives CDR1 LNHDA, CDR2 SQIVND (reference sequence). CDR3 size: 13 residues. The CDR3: CASSTQTNTEAFF. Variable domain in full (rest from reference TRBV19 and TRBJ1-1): DGGITQSPKYLFRKEGQNVTLSCEQNLNHDAMYWYRQDPGQGLRLIYYSQIVNDFQKGDIAEGYSVSREKKESFPLTVTSAQKNPTAFYLCASSTQTNTEAFFGQGTRLTVV.

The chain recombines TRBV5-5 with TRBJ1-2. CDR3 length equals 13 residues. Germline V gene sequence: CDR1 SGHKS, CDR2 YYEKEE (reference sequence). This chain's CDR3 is CASSLGGNYGYTF.

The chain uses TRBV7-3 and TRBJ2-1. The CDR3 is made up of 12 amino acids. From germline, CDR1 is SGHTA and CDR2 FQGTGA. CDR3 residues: CASSDGFGEQFF.

This CDR3 is CASRPVGPMNTEAFF. The V and J genes are TRBV6-1 and TRBJ1-1; TCRdb's D gene call, TRBD1, goes unchecked for lack of DNA. This CDR3 has 15 amino acids. CDR1 is MNHNS and CDR2 is SASEGT in the germline V gene.

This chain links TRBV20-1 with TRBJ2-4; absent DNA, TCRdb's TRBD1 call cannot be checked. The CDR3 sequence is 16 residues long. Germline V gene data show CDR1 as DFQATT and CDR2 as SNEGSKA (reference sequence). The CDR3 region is CSARGQGDLAKNIQYF.

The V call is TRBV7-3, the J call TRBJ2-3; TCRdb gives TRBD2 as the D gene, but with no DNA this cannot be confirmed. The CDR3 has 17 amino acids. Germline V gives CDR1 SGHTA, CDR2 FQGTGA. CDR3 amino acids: CASSPSAGAQSTDTQYF.

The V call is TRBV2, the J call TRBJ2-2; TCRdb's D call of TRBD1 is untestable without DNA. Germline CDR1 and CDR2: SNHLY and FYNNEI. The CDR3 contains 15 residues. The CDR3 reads CASMSGQGAIGELFF.

The CDR3 sequence: CASSSYSGRSYNEQFF. The chain has TRBV11-2 and TRBJ2-1; TCRdb's D call, TRBD2, is unchecked because there is no DNA. The CDR3 has 16 residues. Germline assignment: CDR1 SGHAT and CDR2 FQNNGV.

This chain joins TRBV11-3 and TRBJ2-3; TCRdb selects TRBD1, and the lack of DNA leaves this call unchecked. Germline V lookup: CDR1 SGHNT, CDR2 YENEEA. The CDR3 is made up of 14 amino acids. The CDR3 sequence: CASSQTESTDTQYF.

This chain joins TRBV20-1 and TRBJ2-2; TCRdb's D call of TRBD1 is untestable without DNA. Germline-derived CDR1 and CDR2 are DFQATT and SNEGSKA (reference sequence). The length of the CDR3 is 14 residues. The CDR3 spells CSARVPGVPGELFF.

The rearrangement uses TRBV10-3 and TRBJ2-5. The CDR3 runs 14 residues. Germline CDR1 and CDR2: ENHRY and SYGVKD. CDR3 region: CATRGWRNQETQYF.